The rows below give T cell receptor beta chains drawn from one sample of a study of metastatic and nonmetastatic thyroid tumors. With MiXCR, TCRdb called clones anew from the PCR reads. The sample contains approximately 21,000 clones, around 21% of which appear only once. Sequencing used blood. Receptors originate from a female donor with papillary thyroid cancer or a benign thyroid nodule (not recorded which). Some clones in this sample may be carry-over from other donors' samples. The CDR3 runs from the conserved cysteine through the conserved F or W. A D gene is named only where the DNA matches it firmly. Where a row states a size, it is once, few, many or the class of an expanded clone; other rows omit it.

v_call	d_call	clone_size	j_call	cdr3_nt	cdr3_aa
TRBV2	-	medium-sized	TRBJ2-7	TGTGCCAGCAGCACCTTTGGACAGTCCTCCTACGAGCAGTACTTC	CASSTFGQSSYEQYF
TRBV6-2/TRBV6-3	TRBD1	medium-sized	TRBJ1-1	TGTGCCAGCAGTTGGGACAGGGGAACCATGAACACTGAAGCTTTCTTT	CASSWDRGTMNTEAFF
TRBV27	-	many	TRBJ2-3	TGTGCCAGCAGTGTAGCAGGGGCCTTGGATACGCAGTATTTT	CASSVAGALDTQYF
TRBV18	-	medium-sized	TRBJ1-1	TGTGCCAGCTCACCACAGACAGGGAACACTGAAGCTTTCTTT	CASSPQTGNTEAFF
TRBV6-4	-	few	TRBJ2-2	TGTGCCAGCAGTGACAGGAACACCGGGGAGCTGTTTTTT	CASSDRNTGELFF
TRBV19	TRBD1	many	TRBJ1-5	TGTGCCAGTAGTGACAGGGGGCTCGGGCAGCCCCAGCATTTT	CASSDRGLGQPQHF
TRBV6-1	-	few	TRBJ2-5	TGTGCCAGCAGTTTTTTAGGGGCACTACAAGAGACCCAGTACTTC	CASSFLGALQETQYF
TRBV4-2	TRBD1	many	TRBJ1-1	TGTGCCAGCAGCCCCTGGGGACAGGGGAACACTGAAGCTTTCTTT	CASSPWGQGNTEAFF
TRBV29-1	-	many	TRBJ2-1	TGCAGCGTCCCTAGGGCGGACAATGAGCAGTTCTTC	CSVPRADNEQFF
TRBV7-2	-	many	TRBJ2-2	TGTGCCAGCAGCCCAACAGGTCGGGGGACCCCGACCGGGGAGCTGTTTTTT	CASSPTGRGTPTGELFF
TRBV5-5	-	many	TRBJ1-2	TGTGCCAGCAATCTAATGGGAAGGGATAACTATGGCTACACCTTC	CASNLMGRDNYGYTF
TRBV9	-	many	TRBJ2-2	TGTGCCAGCAGCGTAGAGTACGGGAGCCCCGGGGAGCTGTTTTTT	CASSVEYGSPGELFF
TRBV6-2/TRBV6-3	-	many	TRBJ2-7	TGTGCCAGCAGTTCGGTAGCGGAGTCCTACGAGCAGTACTTC	CASSSVAESYEQYF
TRBV20-1	TRBD1	-	TRBJ2-5	TGCAGTGCCCACAAAGACGGACAGGGGGAGACCCAGTACTTC	CSAHKDGQGETQYF
TRBV6-5	TRBD1	few	TRBJ1-2	TGTGCCAGCAGTAACCCCGGACAGGGGGGCAACTATGGCTACACCTTC	CASSNPGQGGNYGYTF